This T cell receptor (beta chain) was observed in a study of T cell changes during pregnancy in multiple sclerosis. TCRdb's table, derived via immunoSEQ multiplex PCR, lists solely in-frame clones and lacks some. This table holds 65,000 or so clones, around 91% found once. The CDR3 is 15 amino acids. Germline V lookup: CDR1 SGHRS, CDR2 YFSETQ. Trimming stripped 2 bases from V and 2 bases from J, with 13 bases between. The V and J genes are TRBV5-1 and TRBJ1-1, with TRBD1 as a possible D gene (6 bases). The material was peripheral blood, obtained in the second trimester of pregnancy. The receptor was isolated from a female donor in good health, enrolled as a control in a pregnancy study. CDR3: CASSFSGTSNTEAFF. The CDR3 DNA is TGCGCCAGCAGCTTCTCCGGGACATCTAACACTGAAGCTTTCTTT.